The sequence of this T cell receptor (beta chain) was determined in a study of shared clonotypes between healthy human individuals (dated by TCRdb to about 2020). Some background on the complete study: A couple of women and three men aged 18 to 49 years were included in the cohort. For each donor, CD4 naive and CD4 memory were each given three plates, CD8 naive was given two plates, and CD8 memory was given one plate. Blood TCR repertoires of roughly five healthy adults were deeply sequenced to estimate repertoire size and the extent of clonotype sharing between individuals. Libraries were prepared and TCR repertoires were sequenced by different laboratories using diverse techniques, in order to increase sequencing depth and limit assay-specific biases. Between about 0.85 and 9.5 billion PBMCs per donor were obtained by leukapheresis. On the study overall, not on this receptor specifically: Incomplete sequencing was indicated by rarefaction of sorted-subset datasets, despite the large sequencing depth. Compared with non-shared clonotypes, clonotypes shared by all four sorted-subset donors had higher generation probabilities. Because the study included only a small number of donors, the genetic and exposure-history diversity represented was limited. Naive subsets generally had larger estimated clonotype richness than memory subsets. Sharing across a few donors was observed for about 5% of naive CD4, 3.5% of naive CD8, 2% to 2.5% of memory CD4, and about 0.4% of memory CD8 clonotypes. Based on pairwise subsampling, the degree of clonotype sharing among donors was expected to be affected by sequencing depth. Sampling was restricted to blood, and TCR repertoires in tissues likely differ from the TCR repertoires found in blood.

This clone was counted a single time. The antigen it binds to is not known. Per-base qualities were not stored, and no clone one base away is much larger. TCR CDR3 regions were amplified from genomic DNA by multiplex PCR using the deep immunoSEQ assay. Genomic DNA extracted from each cell subset was distributed evenly over all wells of several immunoSEQ 96-well plates, and each plate served as one replicate. For sorted subsets, each replicate PCR was loaded with approximately 190 ng genomic DNA, equivalent to 30,000 to 35,000 T cell genomes. The purified libraries were quantified using a Qubit 3.0 fluorometer, sized with a Bioanalyzer 2100, and then quantified again using the KAPA Library Quantification kit. Each immunoSEQ 96-well plate was sequenced on its own single-read 150-cycle Illumina NextSeq 550 flow cell. The paper's processing steps were these. Because the immunoSEQ output included only junctional sequences and no quality scores, the filtering could not be the same as the filtering used for full-length reads. To assign V/J genes and CDR3, sequences were annotated using PyIR, a Python wrapper for IgBLAST v1.9, with IMGT germline references. Reads were filtered out if the reads had weak V/J assignments (E-value above 1e-6), no CDR3, stop codons, out-of-frame junctions, or ambiguous translated residues. A V3J clonotype was defined by an identical inferred V gene, J gene, and CDR3 amino acid sequence. Percentage overlap between repertoires was computed as shared unique clonotypes divided by the size of the smaller repertoire. Three approaches were used to assess repertoire richness: RTK rarefaction, the Chao1 estimator, and Recon v2.1 estimates of unobserved clonotypes. Generation probabilities were computed with OLGA for all TCRbeta clonotypes obtained by the gDNA method from a handful of donors. The table was pulled from immuneACCESS by TCRdb, which kept in-frame rearrangements only. Such tables lose some clones; where checked, under half of the loss comes from unresolved V genes, and the rest has no known cause. V, J and clone size derive from that table, while D and trimming were established from the DNA sequence. A total of about 2 million clones appear in this sample, about 95% of them only once. 0.95% to 1.5% of the sample is held by the ten biggest clonotypes.

CD8 naive samples consisted of CD45RO-negative cells that were positively selected for CCR7, yielding a CD45RA+CCR7+ population without TemRA cells. The donors were healthy, HIV-negative adults with no recently reported acute infections or vaccinations. Only Caucasian adults living in Nashville, Tennessee, USA were represented among the donors. After blood collection by leukapheresis, PBMCs were isolated using Ficoll-Histopaque density gradient centrifugation and then cryopreserved in the vapor phase of liquid nitrogen. Analytical flow cytometry was used to check the purity and quantity of each magnetically sorted T cell population. Each sorted fraction had its genomic DNA isolated and then quantified by UV absorbance on a Nanodrop 2000c. This receptor was taken from a man younger than 30 in good health. What was sequenced was naive CD8+ T cells sorted from blood. The sample's cell subset or site, from its label and the paper: CD45RA+CCR7+.

CDR3 protein: CASSQDFSGTGRGEAFF. The nucleotide sequence is given as TGCGCCAGCAGCCAAGATTTCTCCGGGACAGGGAGGGGCGAAGCTTTCTTT. This receptor chain uses TRBV4-3 and TRBJ1-1; 9 central nucleotides agree with TRBD1. Spanning cysteine to phenylalanine, the CDR3 consists of 17 amino acids. CDR3 DNA only is kept here, 51 bases in frame from base 1. At the junction V is shortened by 0 bases and J by 8 bases; bases outside the gene matches: 13. CDR1 and CDR2, per the germline V gene, are LGHNA and YSLEER.